This passage covers 26 T cell receptor beta chains from one sample sequenced in a study of T cells in localized non-small cell lung cancer. The repertoire was sequenced with immunoSEQ multiplex PCR; TCRdb's copy has only in-frame clones and lacks some. Of about 15,000 clones listed, about 80% are singletons. Sequenced material: peripheral blood, taken before any cancer treatment. The receptors here all came from a female donor over 55 with stage I squamous cell lung carcinoma.

This sequence joins TRBV7-2 and TRBJ2-7; TRBD2 might be the D (5 bases). Trimming took off 4 bases at V and 3 bases at J, with 13 bases between the two ends. Germline assignment: CDR1 SGHTA and CDR2 FQGNSA. CDR3 length: 14 residues. CDR3 in DNA: TGTGCCAGCAGCTCACCCTGGGAGAGCTACGAGCAGTACTTC. Translated: CASSSPWESYEQYF.

This chain joins TRBV12-5 and TRBJ2-7, with D possibly TRBD2 on 5 matching bases. The CDR3 length is 14 residues. V lost 2 bases and J lost 3, with 11 bases in between. The germline gives CDR1 LGHNT, CDR2 FRNRAP. CDR3: CASGLPLRDYEQYF. The CDR3 DNA is TGTGCTAGTGGTTTGCCACTCCGGGACTACGAGCAGTACTTC.

The V call is TRBV29-1, the J call TRBJ2-7; D is possibly TRBD1 (7 bases). The ends were cut back, 7 bases at V and 6 bases at J, with 19 bases in the middle. The CDR3 has 13 residues. Germline V gene data show CDR1 as SQVTM and CDR2 as ANQGSEA. Here the CDR3 DNA reads TGCAGCGCTGAGGAGGGGGCTCGGTCCGAGCAGTACTTC. Translating it yields CSAEEGARSEQYF.

Only a few counts were recorded for this clone. This rearrangement joins TRBV5-4 to TRBJ1-1, with D perhaps matching TRBD1 (5 bases). Germline V gene lookup returns CDR1 SGHNT and CDR2 YYREEE (reference sequence). The CDR3 contains 14 residues. V lost 2 bases to trimming and J lost 5 bases, with 13 bases between them. CDR3 sequence reads: CASSFFPRDTEAFF. For the CDR3, the DNA is TGTGCCAGCAGCTTTTTTCCCAGGGATACTGAAGCTTTCTTT.

The chain recombines TRBV5-1 with TRBJ1-3; D is ambiguous. Germline-derived CDR1 and CDR2 are SGHRS and YFSETQ. V shed 4 bases and J shed 0 bases, with 11 bases lying between them. The CDR3 is 15 amino acids. As DNA, the CDR3 is TGCGCCAGCAGCCCCCGGACTTTCTCTGGAAACACCATATATTTT. Amino acids: CASSPRTFSGNTIYF.

This rearrangement joins TRBV5-1 to TRBJ2-1; D possibly corresponds to TRBD1 (6 bases). The CDR3 has 14 residues. Trimming left V 4 bases short and J 1 base short, with 9 bases between. Germline V gives CDR1 SGHRS, CDR2 YFSETQ. CDR3 in DNA: TGCGCCAGCAGCGCCGGACAGTCCTACAATGAGCAGTTCTTC. It is translated as CASSAGQSYNEQFF.

This clone was counted a few times. The chain joins TRBV27 to TRBJ2-7; 7 bases fit TRBD2. Germline CDR1 reads MNHEY; CDR2 reads SMNVEV (reference sequence). V lost 5 bases and J lost 0; bases outside the gene matches: 7. This CDR3 is built from 15 residues. The CDR3 protein is CASSRDYRSSYEQYF. The CDR3 nucleotides are TGTGCCAGCAGTCGGGACTACCGAAGCTCCTACGAGCAGTACTTC.

The J gene is TRBJ2-6, the V gene TRBV19; 8 bases align to TRBD2. The V segment lost 1 base and the J segment 0 bases; nucleotides outside the gene matches: 2. Germline loops: CDR1 LNHDA, CDR2 SQIVND (reference sequence). This CDR3 is built from 17 residues. For the CDR3, the DNA is TGTGCCAGTAGTATAGGTAGCGGGGACTCTGGGGCCAACGTCCTGACTTTC. It yields the protein CASSIGSGDSGANVLTF.

The chain employs TRBV20-1 and TRBJ2-1; unclear D gene. The CDR3 sequence is 11 residues long. With 6 bases removed from V and 8 bases from J, the gap between germline ends came to 11 bases. Germline CDR1 DFQATT, CDR2 SNEGSKA (reference sequence). The CDR3 DNA reads as TGCAGTGCGCCGACCCTTGATGAGCAGTTCTTC. This sequence encodes CSAPTLDEQFF.

V is TRBV7-9 and J is TRBJ1-2, with D possibly being TRBD1 (5 bases). From germline, CDR1 is SEHNR and CDR2 FQNEAQ (reference sequence). The V end lost 7 bases, the J end lost 5 bases, and 23 bases lay between the germline ends. There are 16 residues in the CDR3. DNA of the CDR3: TGTGCCAGCACCGCCAGGACCGGGGCAGGGTTTTATGGCTACACCTTC. As protein: CASTARTGAGFYGYTF.

The chain links TRBV7-9 to TRBJ2-7; 9 bases are shared with TRBD2. V dropped 6 bases and J dropped 1; count of bases not matched to a gene: 10. This CDR3 comprises 16 residues. Germline V gene data show CDR1 as SEHNR and CDR2 as FQNEAQ (reference sequence). CDR3 loop: CASRILTLAGSYEQYF. CDR3 DNA: TGTGCCAGCAGGATCCTGACGCTAGCGGGGTCCTACGAGCAGTACTTC.

The CDR3 bases are TGCGCCAGCAGTCCTAGGGGGGACACTGAAGCTTTCTTT. Its protein is CASSPRGDTEAFF. This chain connects TRBV5-1 to TRBJ1-1, with a tentative D call TRBD1 (6 bases). V shed 5 bases and J shed 3 bases, with 11 bases lying between them. CDR1 and CDR2 (germline): SGHRS, YFSETQ. The CDR3 runs 13 residues.

This clone appeared once. The chain recombines TRBV2 with TRBJ2-7, with D maybe TRBD1 (5 bases). Germline-derived CDR1 and CDR2 are SNHLY and FYNNEI. V lost 5 bases and J lost 5, with 13 bases in between. The CDR3 is 13 residues long. The DNA of the CDR3 is TGTGCCAGCAGTCGTGAAACAGGTAACGAGCAGTACTTC. Its protein is CASSRETGNEQYF.

The chain combines TRBV7-8 with TRBJ2-4, with TRBD1 identical over 9 bases. The length of the CDR3 is 16 residues. Per the germline V gene, CDR1 is SGHVS and CDR2 is FQNEAQ. V shed 0 bases and J 7 bases; nucleotides not matched to a gene: 7. This chain's CDR3 is CASSLAGQGRRNIQYF. The DNA of the CDR3 is TGTGCCAGCAGCTTAGCGGGACAGGGTCGGAGGAACATTCAGTACTTC.

V gene TRBV5-1 combines with J gene TRBJ2-7, with 12 bases matching TRBD2. J was trimmed by 4 bases and V by 1 base; bases with no gene match: 0. Germline loops: CDR1 SGHRS, CDR2 YFSETQ. The CDR3 has 14 amino acids. CDR3 in amino acids: CASSLTSGGYEQYF. For the CDR3, the DNA is TGCGCCAGCAGCTTGACTAGCGGGGGGTACGAGCAGTACTTC.

The chain is built from TRBV11-2 and TRBJ2-7; 10 bases align to TRBD2. Trimming took 11 bases from V and 2 from J; bases not matched to a gene: 6. Germline CDR1 and CDR2: SGHAT and FQNNGV. This CDR3 is built from 13 residues. CDR3 amino acids: CAVVSGGTYEQYF. CDR3 nucleotides: TGTGCCGTAGTTAGCGGGGGGACCTACGAGCAGTACTTC.

V is TRBV2 and J is TRBJ1-4, with TRBD1 identical over 7 bases. The trim removed 2 bases at V and 4 bases at J, leaving 1 base unmatched. The CDR3 spans 14 residues. Germline values: CDR1 SNHLY, CDR2 FYNNEI. Written as DNA, the CDR3 is TGTGCCAGCAGTGAAAACAGGGGTAATGAAAAACTGTTTTTT. Its protein is CASSENRGNEKLFF.

This clone appeared a single time. The chain recombines TRBV18 with TRBJ2-7; 9 bases align to TRBD1. Germline CDR1 and CDR2: KGHSH and LQKENI. V lost 2 bases and J lost 6; bases outside the gene matches: 5. CDR3 length: 14 residues. In DNA form, the CDR3 reads TGTGCCAGCTCACCAATAAACAGGGGGCCCGAGCAGTACTTC. Translated: CASSPINRGPEQYF.

The V and J genes are TRBV4-3 and TRBJ1-4; D might be TRBD1 (6 bases). CDR1 LGHNA and CDR2 YSLEER come from the germline V gene. This CDR3 contains 15 residues. Trimming stripped 4 bases from V and 7 bases from J, with 16 bases between. Here the CDR3 DNA reads TGCGCCAGCAGCCTCGACACAGGGTTAGGTGAAAAACTGTTTTTT. Protein sequence: CASSLDTGLGEKLFF.

V gene TRBV12-5 combines with J gene TRBJ2-7; 9 nucleotides align to TRBD1. From germline, CDR1 is LGHNT and CDR2 FRNRAP. This CDR3 spans 17 amino acids. V lost 0 bases and J lost 3; bases outside the gene matches: 9. CDR3 region: CASGLVQWDRVYYEQYF. The CDR3 DNA sequence: TGTGCTAGTGGTTTGGTACAGTGGGACAGGGTTTACTACGAGCAGTACTTC.

V and J are TRBV5-4 and TRBJ1-2; 7 bases agree with TRBD1. Trimming cost V 10 bases and J 5 bases; bases outside gene matches: 11. This CDR3 region has 13 residues. Germline V lookup: CDR1 SGHNT, CDR2 YYREEE (reference sequence). In DNA form, the CDR3 reads TGTGCCTATAAACAGGGGTCGAGATATGGCTACACCTTC. It yields the protein CAYKQGSRYGYTF.

The chain combines TRBV9 with TRBJ1-1, with D unresolved. The V gene lost 0 bases and the J gene lost 1 base, with 10 bases spanning the gap. The CDR3 has 15 residues. The germline CDR1 and CDR2 sequences are SGDLS and YYNGEE. The CDR3 region is CASSVGAAPNTEAFF. The CDR3 nucleotides read TGTGCCAGCAGCGTAGGCGCAGCTCCGAACACTGAAGCTTTCTTT.

This clone is a singleton in its sample. The V call is TRBV11-2, the J call TRBJ1-6; TRBD1 matches 10 bases. The CDR3 is 18 residues long. J was trimmed by 3 bases and V by 6 bases; bases with no gene match: 11. CDR1 and CDR2 from the germline V gene are SGHAT and FQNNGV. The CDR3 reads CASSRQGQGLIYNSPLHF. The CDR3 bases are TGTGCCAGCAGTCGTCAGGGACAGGGGCTAATCTATAATTCACCCCTCCACTTT.

This clone came up a few times. The chain carries TRBV6-4 and TRBJ2-6; D uncertain. Per germline, CDR1 MRHNA and CDR2 SNTAGT. Trimming cost V 7 bases and J 1 base, with 11 bases left between them. The CDR3 consists of 15 residues. The CDR3 nucleotides read TGTGCCAGCATTGGGTGGGCATCTGGGGCCAACGTCCTGACTTTC. Protein sequence: CASIGWASGANVLTF.

The chain is built from TRBV30 and TRBJ1-6; TRBD1 aligns across 8 bases. Germline trimming cut 3 bases from V and 8 bases from J; bases unmatched to any gene: 12. There are 16 residues in the CDR3. Germline V lookup: CDR1 GTSNPN, CDR2 SVGIG (reference sequence). The CDR3 protein is CAWRSLPGQGDSPLHF. CDR3 DNA: TGTGCCTGGAGGTCTCTCCCCGGACAGGGAGATTCACCCCTCCACTTT.

The genes are TRBV4-3 and TRBJ2-3; TRBD1 agrees at 9 bases. Germline V lookup: CDR1 LGHNA, CDR2 YSLEER. This CDR3 has 18 residues. J lost 4 bases, V lost 0 bases, and 11 bases had no gene match. The chain's CDR3 is CASSQEGSGQGYADTQYF. The CDR3 coding sequence is TGCGCCAGCAGCCAAGAGGGATCAGGACAGGGGTATGCAGATACGCAGTATTTT.